This T cell receptor beta chain is drawn from a study of blood T cell repertoires in COVID-19. About the research overall: Samples of COVID-19 (acute and convalescent) were obtained from the United States, Italy and Spain. Sample material is recorded as cDNA or gDNA derived from T cells, B-cell-depleted T cells, or PBMCs.

Seattle patients were enrolled during active infection and followed longitudinally. Methods used by the authors: It was from reference gene primer amplification that nucleated cell counts were estimated. Clones were read by immunoSEQ multiplex PCR, and TCRdb kept only the in-frame ones, dropping some. Clonal size and the V and J genes are those of that table, whereas D and trimming came from the DNA. The sample gives some 140,000 clones, 83% of which show up once; about 12% is in the top ten. Sample: peripheral blood. This clonotype was sampled from a woman aged 55-75 years with COVID-19, enrolled during active disease.

CDR3 DNA sequence: TGTGCCAGCAGCTTAGCCGCGGCACCCGAAGCTTTCTTT. Its protein product is CASSLAAAPEAFF. The chain uses TRBV7-9 and TRBJ1-1; D gene ambiguous. The CDR3 runs 13 residues. CDR1 is SEHNR, CDR2 FQNEAQ, per germline (reference sequence). The V end lost 0 bases, the J end lost 8 bases, and 10 bases lay between the germline ends. Variable domain in full (rest from reference TRBV7-9 and TRBJ1-1): DTGVSQNPRHKITKRGQNVTFRCDPISEHNRLYWYRQTLGQGPEFLTYFQNEAQLEKSRLLSDRFSAERPKGSFSTLEIQRTEQGDSAMYLCASSLAAAPEAFFGQGTRLTVV.